The 25 T cell receptor beta chains below were found in one sample sequenced in a study of shared clonotypes between healthy human individuals. The method was immunoSEQ multiplex PCR; TCRdb's version includes in-frame clones alone and lacks a portion of them. The table has some 2 million clones, about 95% seen once. Naive CD8 cells lacked CD45RO, underwent positive selection for CCR7 and left out terminally differentiated effector memory CD45RA+ cells. Source material: naive CD8+ T cells sorted from blood. The receptor set was obtained from a man aged 18 to 35 in good health.

The chain carries TRBV6-4 and TRBJ1-1; D ambiguous. This CDR3 contains 15 residues. Trimming removed 3 bases at V and 3 bases at J, with 14 bases between. Germline CDR1 is MRHNA and CDR2 is SNTAGT. The CDR3 DNA reads as TGTGCCAGCAGTGAGTTTGGCGGTAGTTACACTGAAGCTTTCTTT. Encoded protein: CASSEFGGSYTEAFF.

The count of this clone is one. V gene TRBV7-2 combines with J gene TRBJ2-5, with 7 bases that match TRBD2. The V and J ends lost 0 bases and 1 base, in that order; junction bases with no gene match: 5. CDR3 length: 16 amino acids. In germline, CDR1 is SGHTA, CDR2 FQGNSA. The CDR3 sequence is CASSLAGGLIQETQYF. Here the CDR3 DNA reads TGTGCCAGCAGCTTAGCGGGGGGGTTAATCCAAGAGACCCAGTACTTC.

Only one count was recorded for this clone. The chain is built from TRBV29-1 and TRBJ1-1, with D uncertain. V was trimmed by 4 bases and J by 7 bases, leaving 10 bases between them. CDR1 and CDR2 (germline): SQVTM, ANQGSEA. This CDR3 is 11 amino acids long. In DNA form, the CDR3 reads TGCAGCGTTGTTGGCCCGCTTGAAGCTTTCTTT. Its protein product is CSVVGPLEAFF.

The chain is built from TRBV9 and TRBJ1-2; 7 positions match TRBD1. The CDR3 has 17 amino acids. The trim removed 3 bases at V and 4 bases at J, leaving 15 bases unmatched. In germline, CDR1 is SGDLS, CDR2 YYNGEE. The CDR3 nucleotides are TGTGCCAGCAGCGCACCCCAGGGGGTCGGGATCCCCTATGGCTACACCTTC. The encoded protein is CASSAPQGVGIPYGYTF.

V is TRBV6-5 and J is TRBJ2-7; D possibly matches TRBD1 or TRBD2 (5 bases each). Germline V gene sequence: CDR1 MNHEY, CDR2 SVGAGI. The ends were cut back, 6 bases at V and 2 bases at J, with 17 bases in the middle. The CDR3 consists of 15 residues. Here the CDR3 reads CASSYPRDGTYEQYF. The CDR3 nucleotides are TGTGCCAGCAGCTACCCCCGGGACGGGACCTACGAGCAGTACTTC.

J is TRBJ1-3 and V is TRBV13, with TRBD1 matching over 10 bases. Germline lookup yields CDR1 PRHDT and CDR2 FYEKMQ (reference sequence). This CDR3 spans 16 amino acids. V lost 3 bases, J lost 0 bases, and 2 bases stayed unmatched. The DNA for the CDR3 is TGTGCCAGCAGCTTGTGGACAGGGGGCTCTGGAAACACCATATATTTT. Residues: CASSLWTGGSGNTIYF.

The chain carries TRBV4-1 and TRBJ1-1; no firm D call. V was shortened by 4 bases and J by 4 bases, with 13 bases between the two germline ends. Germline-derived CDR1 and CDR2 are MGHRA and YSYEKL. This CDR3 region has 14 residues. CDR3 nucleotides: TGCGCCAGCAGCCGCTTAGAAGGGAGCACTGAAGCTTTCTTT. Its translation is CASSRLEGSTEAFF.

This rearrangement joins TRBV14 to TRBJ2-7; 10 nucleotides agree with TRBD2. V gave up 4 bases and J gave up 3 bases; unmatched junction bases: 6. In germline, CDR1 is SGHDN, CDR2 FVKESK. This CDR3 has 15 amino acids. The CDR3 DNA reads as TGTGCCAGCAGCCCGGGGACTAGCGCCTTCTACGAGCAGTACTTC. Translation: CASSPGTSAFYEQYF.

Turning to this clone: This specimen includes other DNA sequences encoding the same CDR3. V gene TRBV19 combines with J gene TRBJ1-1, with unresolved D. The V gene lost 3 bases and the J gene lost 4 bases, with 6 bases spanning the gap. Germline CDR1 and CDR2: LNHDA and SQIVND (reference sequence). The CDR3 covers 12 residues. The DNA for the CDR3 is TGTGCCAGTAGTATCTCGCTCACTGAAGCTTTCTTT. It yields the protein CASSISLTEAFF.

V gene TRBV13 combines with J gene TRBJ2-7, with 10 bases lining up with TRBD1. The germline CDR1 and CDR2 sequences are PRHDT and FYEKMQ (reference sequence). J lost 6 bases, V lost 1 base, and 3 bases had no gene match. The CDR3 sequence is 14 residues long. The CDR3: CASSLVRDRGEQYF. The CDR3 region has the DNA TGTGCCAGCAGCTTAGTTCGGGACAGGGGCGAGCAGTACTTC.

This sequence joins TRBV29-1 and TRBJ2-7; 8 nucleotides align to TRBD1. The germline V gene encodes CDR1 SQVTM and CDR2 ANQGSEA. This CDR3 has 16 residues. V shed 6 bases and J 3 bases; nucleotides not matched to a gene: 16. DNA of the CDR3: TGCAGCGTCGAGGGCTCTGACAGGGGAAGAGGCTACGAGCAGTACTTC. It is translated as CSVEGSDRGRGYEQYF.

The chain employs TRBV11-2 and TRBJ2-1; 12 bases are a match to TRBD1. This CDR3 has 17 residues. Germline loops: CDR1 SGHAT, CDR2 FQNNGV. V dropped 5 bases and J dropped 4; count of bases not matched to a gene: 9. This chain's CDR3 is CASSPGTGGAGYNEQFF. The DNA of the CDR3 is TGTGCCAGCAGCCCCGGGACAGGGGGCGCGGGGTACAATGAGCAGTTCTTC.

The chain couples TRBV27 to TRBJ2-3, with 7 bases identical to TRBD1. This CDR3 comprises 15 residues. Germline V gene data show CDR1 as MNHEY and CDR2 as SMNVEV (reference sequence). V was pared by 2 bases and J by 4 bases, with 6 bases of the junction left unmatched. CDR3 in amino acids: CASSLRDSRADTQYF. In DNA form, the CDR3 reads TGTGCCAGCAGTTTACGGGACAGCCGAGCAGATACGCAGTATTTT.

This CDR3 reads CASSYSGLASEQYF. Written as DNA, the CDR3 is TGTGCCAGCAGTTACAGCGGCCTAGCCTCCGAGCAGTACTTC. V is TRBV6-6 and J is TRBJ2-7; TRBD2 is a possible D gene (5 bases). V was cut by 2 bases and J by 6 bases, with 14 bases left in between. CDR1 MNHNY and CDR2 SVGAGI come from the germline V gene (reference sequence). This CDR3 region has 14 residues.

The genes are TRBV28 and TRBJ1-2; D call uncertain. Germline loops: CDR1 MDHEN, CDR2 SYDVKM. The CDR3 spans 14 residues. The V and J ends lost 2 bases and 3 bases respectively, with 10 bases between them. CDR3 region: CASSLRAEDYGYTF. In DNA form, the CDR3 reads TGTGCCAGCAGTTTAAGAGCGGAAGACTATGGCTACACCTTC.

This chain links TRBV5-1 with TRBJ1-2; maybe TRBD1 (6 bases). Looked up from germline, CDR1 is SGHRS and CDR2 is YFSETQ. The V gene lost 4 bases and the J gene lost 8 bases, with 15 bases spanning the gap. This CDR3 region has 13 residues. CDR3 loop: CASSLEGVPGYTF. The CDR3 region has the DNA TGCGCCAGCAGCCTGGAGGGGGTTCCGGGCTACACCTTC. Together with reference TRBV5-1 and TRBJ1-2, the CDR3 gives the full variable domain: KAGVTQTPRYLIKTRGQQVTLSCSPISGHRSVSWYQQTPGQGLQFLFEYFSETQRNKGNFPGRFSGRQFSNSRSEMNVSTLELGDSALYLCASSLEGVPGYTFGSGTRLTVV.

The genes are TRBV27 and TRBJ1-1, with TRBD1 as a possible D gene (5 bases). The CDR3 runs to 14 residues. In germline, CDR1 is MNHEY, CDR2 SMNVEV (reference sequence). The germline V and J ends were trimmed by 7 bases and 2 bases, with 14 bases remaining between them. CDR3 amino acids: CASTAGQRNTEAFF. CDR3 nucleotides: TGTGCCAGCACCGCGGGGCAGAGAAACACTGAAGCTTTCTTT.

The chain employs TRBV7-6 and TRBJ2-1; D perhaps matches TRBD1 (6 bases). Trimming took 1 base from V and 2 from J, leaving 15 bases between them. The CDR3 totals 17 residues. Germline V gene lookup returns CDR1 SGHVS and CDR2 FNYEAQ. This chain's CDR3 is CASSLDRPGETYNEQFF. CDR3 sequence (DNA): TGTGCCAGCAGCTTAGATCGGCCAGGGGAAACCTACAATGAGCAGTTCTTC.

The V and J genes are TRBV4-1 and TRBJ1-1; D remains unclear. This CDR3 is built from 12 residues. V lost 1 base and J 7 bases, leaving 7 bases between the germline ends. In germline, CDR1 is MGHRA, CDR2 YSYEKL. For the CDR3, the DNA is TGCGCCAGCAGCCAAGGGTCGGGTGAAGCTTTCTTT. As protein: CASSQGSGEAFF.

V usage is TRBV7-9 and J usage is TRBJ2-7; 8 nucleotides agree with TRBD1. Germline CDR1 and CDR2: SEHNR and FQNEAQ (reference sequence). The ends lost 5 bases at V and 3 bases at J; junction bases unmatched: 3. This CDR3 has 13 residues. The CDR3 region is CASSQDRDYEQYF. The DNA for the CDR3 is TGTGCCAGCAGCCAGGACAGGGACTACGAGCAGTACTTC.

The sample holds one count of this clone. The chain recombines TRBV28 with TRBJ2-5; 10 bases are shared with TRBD2. This CDR3 is 15 amino acids long. The germline V gene encodes CDR1 MDHEN and CDR2 SYDVKM. The J segment lost 5 bases and the V segment lost 4 bases, leaving 7 bases of the junction unmatched. CDR3 region: CASSSPLAGYETQYF. Written as DNA, the CDR3 is TGTGCCAGCAGTTCTCCACTAGCGGGGTATGAGACCCAGTACTTC.

This clone was observed a single time. Other DNA sequences in this specimen translate into the identical CDR3. CDR3: CASSSGTYNEQFF. CDR3 nucleotides: TGCGCCAGCAGCTCGGGGACCTACAATGAGCAGTTCTTC. This chain links TRBV5-1 with TRBJ2-1; D perhaps matches TRBD2 (5 bases). Trimming took off 3 bases at V and 2 bases at J, with 6 bases between the two ends. In germline, CDR1 is SGHRS, CDR2 YFSETQ. This CDR3 spans 13 amino acids.

The chain has TRBV9 and TRBJ2-5; perhaps TRBD2 as D (6 bases). The CDR3 is 14 amino acids. V was trimmed by 3 bases and J by 5 bases, leaving 14 bases between them. Germline lookup yields CDR1 SGDLS and CDR2 YYNGEE. The chain's CDR3 is CASSAHEGGETQYF. DNA for the CDR3: TGTGCCAGCAGCGCCCACGAAGGAGGGGAGACCCAGTACTTC.

The rearrangement joins TRBV9 to TRBJ2-5; the D gene is possibly TRBD2 (6 bases). V dropped 5 bases and J dropped 5 bases, with 10 bases sitting between them. CDR3 length: 12 residues. From germline, CDR1 is SGDLS and CDR2 YYNGEE. The CDR3 here is CASSGDSETQYF. CDR3 DNA sequence: TGTGCCAGCAGTGGGGACTCTGAGACCCAGTACTTC.

The chain has TRBV5-8 and TRBJ1-4; TRBD1 matches at 9 bases. The V gene end was trimmed by 2 bases and the J gene end by 3 bases; junction bases not matched to a gene: 8. The germline V gene has CDR1 SGHTS and CDR2 YDEGEE. The length of the CDR3 is 17 residues. The CDR3 loop reads CASSFWDRDGSNEKLFF. The CDR3 nucleotides read TGTGCCAGCAGCTTTTGGGACAGGGATGGGTCTAATGAAAAACTGTTTTTT.